This TCR beta chain came from a study of neoadjuvant anti-PD-1 for oral cavity cancer. Study-level information: Before surgery, most patients got three to four biweekly 3 mg/kg nivolumab doses. Study-level points and caveats: Pretreatment Treg/Th17 ratio correlated inversely with post-treatment tumor clonality.

Measured with immunoSEQ multiplex PCR; TCRdb has only the in-frame clones, and not every one. The table shows over 14,000 clones, with 65% to 80% occurring only once. On this clone: Its antigen is not known.

Looked up from germline, CDR1 is GTSNPN and CDR2 is SVGIG (reference sequence). This CDR3 spans 12 amino acids. V gave up 0 bases and J gave up 6 bases, with 8 bases separating them. This sequence joins TRBV30 and TRBJ1-2, with D perhaps TRBD1 (5 bases). This receptor was identified in a person aged 35 to 85 with oral cavity squamous cell carcinoma. The specimen was PBMCs, collected before nivolumab (anti-PD-1) treatment. CDR3 coding DNA: TGTGCCTGGAGTGTAGGGGAAGATGGCTACACCTTC. The encoded protein is CAWSVGEDGYTF. The entire variable domain, with the rest obtained from reference TRBV30 and TRBJ1-2, is as follows: SQTIHQWPATLVQPVGSPLSLECTVEGTSNPNLYWYRQAAGRGLQLLFYSVGIGQISSEVPQNLSASRPQDRQFILSSKKLLLSDSGFYLCAWSVGEDGYTFGSGTRLTVV.